The 17 T cell receptor beta chains presented below share a single source sample, sequenced in a study of T-cell memory formation after mild COVID-19. A single record per CDR3 protein comes from TCRdb applying MiXCR to the 5' RACE reads. In the table there are roughly 450,000 distinct CDR3 sequences, 15% to 20% of which are singletons. Input material: PBMCs or a T cell subset sorted from them (not recorded which). The receptors come from an adult woman who had mild COVID-19 (a few samples of this study predate the infection). Cell type and time point are not known.

The sample holds a few counts of this clonotype. J is TRBJ1-1 and V is TRBV6-1; possibly TRBD1 for D (6 bases). Trimming removed 11 bases at V and 0 bases at J, with 16 bases between. The CDR3 length is 14 residues. CDR1 and CDR2 from the germline V gene are MNHNS and SASEGT. Written as DNA, the CDR3 is TGTGCCGGGAGGAGGGGGTGGATGAACACTGAAGCTTTCTTT. Protein: CAGRRGWMNTEAFF.

This clonotype was counted a few times. J is TRBJ2-7 and V is TRBV11-2; D possibly matches TRBD1 or TRBD2 (5 bases each). Per the germline V gene, CDR1 is SGHAT and CDR2 is FQNNGV. This CDR3 is built from 13 residues. V lost 5 bases to trimming and J lost 2 bases, with 10 bases between them. CDR3 nucleotide sequence: TGTGCCAGCAGCGGGACGTGGGCCTACGAGCAGTACTTC. Its translation: CASSGTWAYEQYF.

Written as DNA, the CDR3 is TGTGCCAGCTCACTCCGGGACGCACCCTACAATGAGCAGTTCTTC. Amino acid sequence: CASSLRDAPYNEQFF. The gene calls are TRBV18 and TRBJ2-1; D may match TRBD1 or TRBD2 (5 bases each). Germline V lookup: CDR1 KGHSH, CDR2 LQKENI. This CDR3 has 15 amino acids. V dropped 4 bases and J dropped 2 bases, with 12 bases sitting between them.

This CDR3 reads CASTPGQGLSSYEQYF. CDR3 sequence (DNA): TGTGCCAGCACCCCTGGGCAGGGCCTTAGCTCCTACGAGCAGTACTTC. The chain recombines TRBV7-2 with TRBJ2-7, with a possible D match to TRBD1 (5 bases). V was trimmed by 7 bases and J by 0 bases, leaving 19 bases between them. The germline CDR1 and CDR2 sequences are SGHTA and FQGNSA. CDR3 length: 16 residues.

The J gene is TRBJ2-7, the V gene TRBV6-5; 7 nucleotides align to TRBD2. The germline gives CDR1 MNHEY, CDR2 SVGAGI. Trimming cost V 6 bases and J 13 bases; bases outside gene matches: 15. The CDR3 runs 13 residues. CDR3 DNA sequence: TGTGCCAGCAGCCCATCCCGCGGGAGTAGAAAATACTTC. Its translation: CASSPSRGSRKYF.

The rearrangement links TRBV5-1 to TRBJ1-1; D unresolved. The CDR3 runs to 15 residues. V was clipped by 0 bases and J by 7 bases, with 16 bases between them. Looked up from germline, CDR1 is SGHRS and CDR2 is YFSETQ. Written as DNA, the CDR3 is TGCGCCAGCAGCTTGGAGGTGGGCAATGAGGGTGAAGCTTTCTTT. It yields the protein CASSLEVGNEGEAFF.

This clonotype was found a few times. The rearrangement joins TRBV20-1 to TRBJ1-1; 8 bases map to TRBD1. In germline, CDR1 is DFQATT, CDR2 SNEGSKA (reference sequence). V gave up 2 bases and J gave up 5 bases; unmatched junction bases: 7. This CDR3 comprises 14 residues. The chain's CDR3 is CSARLDRERTEAFF. For the CDR3, the DNA is TGCAGTGCTAGATTGGACAGGGAGAGGACTGAAGCTTTCTTT.

The CDR3 spells CASSPEGFPEKLFF. The CDR3 coding sequence is TGTGCCAGTAGTCCGGAGGGCTTCCCTGAAAAACTGTTTTTT. The chain joins TRBV19 to TRBJ1-4, with no clear D. V dropped 5 bases and J dropped 7 bases, with 14 bases sitting between them. Germline V gives CDR1 LNHDA, CDR2 SQIVND (reference sequence). This CDR3 region has 14 residues.

V and J are TRBV12-3 or TRBV12-4 and TRBJ2-1, with D maybe TRBD2 (5 bases). The CDR3 totals 18 residues. Trimming stripped 2 bases from V and 0 bases from J, with 17 bases between. The CDR3 DNA sequence: TGTGCCAGCAGTTTAAGTGGGAGAGGCTTGAGCTCCTACAATGAGCAGTTCTTC. Amino acid sequence: CASSLSGRGLSSYNEQFF.

Many counts were recorded for this clonotype. V and J are TRBV6-2 or TRBV6-3 and TRBJ2-1, with TRBD2 as a possible D gene (6 bases). The CDR3 consists of 15 residues. Trimming cost V 8 bases and J 5 bases, with 19 bases left between them. Germline loops: CDR1 MNHEY, CDR2 SVGEGT. CDR3 residues: CASLPRDWWNNEQFF. In DNA, the CDR3 is TGTGCCAGCTTACCCCGGGACTGGTGGAACAATGAGCAGTTCTTC.

The chain combines TRBV29-1 with TRBJ2-7; 7 nucleotides align to TRBD1. V shed 6 bases and J 6 bases; nucleotides not matched to a gene: 11. There are 13 residues in the CDR3. Germline assignment: CDR1 SQVTM and CDR2 ANQGSEA. This CDR3 is CSVARQGSGEQYF. Here the CDR3 DNA reads TGCAGCGTGGCCCGACAGGGTTCAGGCGAGCAGTACTTC.

This clonotype showed up many times. The rearrangement uses TRBV20-1 and TRBJ2-7, with a weak D call TRBD2 (6 bases). This CDR3 region has 12 residues. Trimming took 1 base from V and 2 from J, leaving 6 bases between them. Germline CDR1 reads DFQATT; CDR2 reads SNEGSKA (reference sequence). DNA of the CDR3: TGCAGTGCTAGAGGACTAGCCTACGAGCAGTACTTC. Protein: CSARGLAYEQYF.

This clonotype was observed a handful of times. The V call is TRBV30, the J call TRBJ2-7, with 8 bases fitting TRBD1. Germline CDR1 reads GTSNPN; CDR2 reads SVGIG (reference sequence). Trimming cost V 5 bases and J 2 bases; bases outside gene matches: 2. This CDR3 spans 12 amino acids. CDR3 amino acids: CAWGQGPYEQYF. The DNA of the CDR3 is TGTGCCTGGGGACAGGGCCCCTACGAGCAGTACTTC.

This clonotype was seen a handful of times. V is TRBV19 and J is TRBJ1-1; D remains unclear. The CDR3 runs 13 residues. CDR1 is LNHDA and CDR2 is SQIVND in the germline V gene (reference sequence). V was clipped by 7 bases and J by 0 bases, with 9 bases between them. The CDR3, as DNA: TGTGCCAGTATGAGGGAAATGAACACTGAAGCTTTCTTT. Its translation: CASMREMNTEAFF.

The V and J genes are TRBV12-3 or TRBV12-4 and TRBJ2-2, with D maybe TRBD2 (7 bases). The CDR3 consists of 16 residues. The V end was cut by 2 bases, the J end by 0 bases, with 10 bases between. The CDR3 region is CASSLSGGANTGELFF. CDR3 bases: TGTGCCAGCAGTTTATCGGGGGGCGCGAACACCGGGGAGCTGTTTTTT.

There are a few counts of this clonotype. CDR3 bases: TGTGCCAGCAGTTACCGGACTGAAAACACCGGGGAGCTGTTTTTT. Translated: CASSYRTENTGELFF. The V gene is TRBV5-6, the J gene TRBJ2-2; possible D gene TRBD2, 5 bases. Germline values: CDR1 SGHDT, CDR2 YYEEEE. Trimming removed 5 bases at V and 2 bases at J, with 13 bases between. The CDR3 loop spans 15 amino acids.

This clonotype was recorded a few times. This chain connects TRBV20-1 to TRBJ1-5; no clear D. CDR3 length: 13 amino acids. Per the germline V gene, CDR1 is DFQATT and CDR2 is SNEGSKA (reference sequence). The V gene lost 3 bases and the J gene lost 0 bases, with 6 bases spanning the gap. CDR3 DNA: TGCAGTGCTAGGGCAGATAGCAATCAGCCCCAGCATTTT. Translated: CSARADSNQPQHF.